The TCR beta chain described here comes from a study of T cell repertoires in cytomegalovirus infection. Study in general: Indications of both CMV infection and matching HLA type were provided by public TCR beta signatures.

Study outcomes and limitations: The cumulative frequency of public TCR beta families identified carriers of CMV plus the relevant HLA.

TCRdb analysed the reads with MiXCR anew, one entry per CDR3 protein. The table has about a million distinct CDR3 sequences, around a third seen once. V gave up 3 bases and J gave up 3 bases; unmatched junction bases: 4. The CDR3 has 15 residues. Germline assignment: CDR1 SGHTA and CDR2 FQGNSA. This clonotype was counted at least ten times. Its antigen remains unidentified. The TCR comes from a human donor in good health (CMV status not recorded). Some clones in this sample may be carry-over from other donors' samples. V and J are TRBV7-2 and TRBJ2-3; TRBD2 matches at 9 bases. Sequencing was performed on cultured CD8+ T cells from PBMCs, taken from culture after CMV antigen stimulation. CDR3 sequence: CASSFLAGTTDTQYF. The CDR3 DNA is TGTGCCAGCAGCTTTCTAGCGGGGACTACAGATACGCAGTATTTT.